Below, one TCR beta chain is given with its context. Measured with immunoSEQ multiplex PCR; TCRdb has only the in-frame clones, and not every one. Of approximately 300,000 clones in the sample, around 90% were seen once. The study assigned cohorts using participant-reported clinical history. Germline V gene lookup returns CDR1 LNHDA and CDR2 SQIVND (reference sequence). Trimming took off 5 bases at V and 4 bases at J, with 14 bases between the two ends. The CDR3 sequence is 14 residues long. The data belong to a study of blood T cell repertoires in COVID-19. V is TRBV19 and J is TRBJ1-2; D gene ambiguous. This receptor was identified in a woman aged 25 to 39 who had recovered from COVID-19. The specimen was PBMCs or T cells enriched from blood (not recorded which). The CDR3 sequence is CASSVTRLGYGYTF. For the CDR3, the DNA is TGTGCCAGTAGTGTCACTCGACTTGGCTATGGCTACACCTTC. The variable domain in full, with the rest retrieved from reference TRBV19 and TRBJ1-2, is DGGITQSPKYLFRKEGQNVTLSCEQNLNHDAMYWYRQDPGQGLRLIYYSQIVNDFQKGDIAEGYSVSREKKESFPLTVTSAQKNPTAFYLCASSVTRLGYGYTFGSGTRLTVV.